Each of the 27 T cell receptor beta chains below was sequenced from the same sample in a study of blood T cells in healthy people across ages. Primers used in a second PCR of about 7 to 12 cycles were a sample-barcoded 5' primer and a J-beta primer mix. TCRdb called the 5' RACE reads again in MiXCR, with one record for every CDR3 protein. Of over a million distinct CDR3 sequences detected, more than 40% appear once; the ten largest clones hold about 20%. The sequenced material came from blood. Receptors originate from a woman aged 55-70 years in good health.

The chain combines TRBV29-1 with TRBJ1-2, with a tentative D call TRBD1 (5 bases). CDR3 length: 12 residues. CDR1 and CDR2 (germline): SQVTM, ANQGSEA. V dropped 4 bases and J dropped 6 bases, with 12 bases sitting between them. The CDR3 sequence: CSVGARGHGYTF. The CDR3 DNA reads TGCAGCGTTGGTGCGAGGGGACATGGCTACACCTTC.

The chain combines TRBV7-6 with TRBJ2-5, with a tentative D call TRBD2 (7 bases). Per germline, CDR1 SGHVS and CDR2 FNYEAQ. V was shortened by 9 bases and J by 4 bases, with 18 bases between the two germline ends. The CDR3 is made up of 14 amino acids. CDR3 sequence reads: CASEGGGSGETQYF. DNA for the CDR3: TGTGCCAGTGAGGGGGGCGGGAGTGGAGAGACCCAGTACTTC.

The table lists this clonotype with a few counts. J is TRBJ2-5 and V is TRBV5-1; no reliable D call. The germline CDR1 and CDR2 sequences are SGHRS and YFSETQ. The length of the CDR3 is 13 residues. V shed 4 bases and J shed 2 bases, with 9 bases lying between them. In DNA form, the CDR3 reads TGCGCCAGCAGCGTCCCAAAACAAGAGACCCAGTACTTC. This codes for CASSVPKQETQYF. The complete variable domain, with remaining parts taken from reference TRBV5-1 and TRBJ2-5, reads KAGVTQTPRYLIKTRGQQVTLSCSPISGHRSVSWYQQTPGQGLQFLFEYFSETQRNKGNFPGRFSGRQFSNSRSEMNVSTLELGDSALYLCASSVPKQETQYFGPGTRLLVL.

This clonotype was picked up a small number of times. The rearrangement links TRBV10-3 to TRBJ2-5; 8 bases line up with TRBD1. This CDR3 is 13 amino acids long. Germline CDR1 and CDR2: ENHRY and SYGVKD. V shed 6 bases, J shed 1 base, and the junction held 1 base outside the gene matches. The CDR3 DNA reads TGTGCCATCAGGGGACAGGCCCAAGAGACCCAGTACTTC. Translating it yields CAIRGQAQETQYF.

V gene TRBV29-1 combines with J gene TRBJ1-5, with a possible D match to TRBD1 (6 bases). Per germline, CDR1 SQVTM and CDR2 ANQGSEA. The CDR3 has 13 residues. V lost 7 bases, J lost 2 bases, and 12 bases lay in between. CDR3 coding DNA: TGCAGCGCCCGGGGGGGCGGCAATCAGCCCCAGCATTTT. Translated, it gives CSARGGGNQPQHF.

Remarks on this clonotype: A clone one base away is much larger, so this may be a read error. This chain uses TRBV7-3 with TRBJ2-3, with 13 positions matching TRBD2. The CDR3 sequence is 17 residues long. Per the germline V gene, CDR1 is SGHTA and CDR2 is FQGTGA. CDR3: CASSQGLAGRGTDMQYF. CDR3 nucleotides: TGTGCCAGCAGCCAGGGACTAGCGGGACGGGGCACAGATATGCAGTATTTT.

This clonotype was seen just once. V gene TRBV4-1 combines with J gene TRBJ2-1; the D gene is possibly TRBD2 (6 bases). CDR1 and CDR2 from the germline V gene are MGHRA and YSYEKL. CDR3 length equals 13 residues. Trimming left V 3 bases short and J 10 bases short, with 13 bases between. DNA of the CDR3: TGCGCCAGCAGCCAGGGGGGTTCCTACGAGCAGTTCTTC. Translating it yields CASSQGGSYEQFF.

The CDR3 sequence is CASSDRRGVDEQFF. CDR3 nucleotide sequence: TGTGCCAGCAGTGATAGAAGGGGCGTAGATGAGCAGTTCTTC. This chain links TRBV6-1 with TRBJ2-1; a weak D match, TRBD1 (5 bases). The CDR3 has 14 amino acids. Germline CDR1 and CDR2: MNHNS and SASEGT. Trimming left V 3 bases short and J 8 bases short, with 14 bases between.

V gene TRBV30 combines with J gene TRBJ2-4; tentatively, D is TRBD1 (7 bases). The J call may be incorrect, as the DNA end agrees better with TRBJ2-5. In germline, CDR1 is GTSNPN, CDR2 SVGIG (reference sequence). The CDR3 has 15 residues. The CDR3 reads CAWSVPSGGQETQYF. CDR3 sequence (DNA): TGTGCCTGGAGTGTACCTTCAGGGGGGCAGGAGACCCAGTACTTC.

This chain uses TRBV24-1 with TRBJ2-2; 7 nucleotides match TRBD2. This CDR3 has 14 amino acids. J was trimmed by 4 bases and V by 7 bases; bases with no gene match: 5. Germline V gene lookup returns CDR1 KGHDR and CDR2 SFDVKD. The CDR3 reads CATSPSGGTGELFF. The DNA for the CDR3 is TGTGCCACCAGCCCTTCGGGGGGCACCGGGGAGCTGTTTTTT.

The J gene is TRBJ2-7, the V gene TRBV27; 7 bases fit TRBD2. The CDR3 sequence is 14 residues long. The trim removed 3 bases at V and 2 bases at J, leaving 4 bases unmatched. The germline V gene has CDR1 MNHEY and CDR2 SMNVEV (reference sequence). The CDR3 loop is CASSFGGRPYEQYF. DNA for the CDR3: TGTGCCAGCAGTTTCGGGGGGAGGCCCTACGAGCAGTACTTC.

This clonotype was seen only a few times. This rearrangement joins TRBV7-9 to TRBJ2-5; 7 bases align to TRBD2. V lost 4 bases, J lost 5 bases, and 7 bases stayed unmatched. The CDR3 runs 14 residues. Germline loops: CDR1 SEHNR, CDR2 FQNEAQ (reference sequence). As DNA, the CDR3 is TGTGCCAGCAGCTCCCGGACTAGTCGGGAGACCCAGTACTTC. Amino acid sequence: CASSSRTSRETQYF. The variable domain in full, with the rest retrieved from reference TRBV7-9 and TRBJ2-5, is DTGVSQNPRHKITKRGQNVTFRCDPISEHNRLYWYRQTLGQGPEFLTYFQNEAQLEKSRLLSDRFSAERPKGSFSTLEIQRTEQGDSAMYLCASSSRTSRETQYFGPGTRLLVL.

The genes are TRBV20-1 and TRBJ2-3; TRBD1 might be the D (5 bases). Germline V gene sequence: CDR1 DFQATT, CDR2 SNEGSKA (reference sequence). Trimming stripped 7 bases from V and 2 bases from J, with 22 bases between. This CDR3 is 16 amino acids long. This CDR3 is CSDPIAQHRNTDTQYF. CDR3 coding DNA: TGCAGTGACCCGATCGCCCAGCACAGGAACACAGATACGCAGTATTTT.

This sequence joins TRBV9 and TRBJ2-1; 10 nucleotides align to TRBD2. The CDR3 runs 17 residues. Germline V gene lookup returns CDR1 SGDLS and CDR2 YYNGEE. V gave up 3 bases and J gave up 7 bases; unmatched junction bases: 13. In nucleotides, the CDR3 is TGTGCCAGCAGCGCGCTCCCTCTAGCGGGAGAATTGAATGAGCAGTTCTTC. It translates to CASSALPLAGELNEQFF. The complete variable domain, with remaining parts taken from reference TRBV9 and TRBJ2-1, reads DSGVTQTPKHLITATGQRVTLRCSPRSGDLSVYWYQQSLDQGLQFLIQYYNGEERAKGNILERFSAQQFPDLHSELNLSSLELGDSALYFCASSALPLAGELNEQFFGPGTRLTVL.

This sequence joins TRBV15 and TRBJ2-1; TRBD1 or TRBD2 may be the D gene (6 bases each). CDR1 LNHNV and CDR2 YYDKDF come from the germline V gene (reference sequence). V was cut by 2 bases and J by 9 bases, with 11 bases left in between. The CDR3 has 13 residues. CDR3 in DNA: TGTGCCACCAGCAGACCGAGGGGGGTTGAGCAGTTCTTC. It translates to CATSRPRGVEQFF.

CDR3 residues: CSAPLDAANVLTF. For the CDR3, the DNA is TGCAGTGCTCCCCTAGACGCGGCCAACGTCCTGACTTTC. V is TRBV20-1 and J is TRBJ2-6; D is undetermined. The CDR3 loop spans 13 amino acids. Trimming took 5 bases from V and 6 from J, leaving 11 bases between them. The germline CDR1 and CDR2 sequences are DFQATT and SNEGSKA (reference sequence).

As to this clonotype: The CDR3 end shows no conserved phenylalanine or tryptophan, and so a read error is likely. The V gene is TRBV5-1, the J gene TRBJ2-7; D might be TRBD1 or TRBD2, each matching 5 bases. There are 14 residues in the CDR3. The V end was cut by 0 bases, the J end by 2 bases, with 9 bases between. The germline gives CDR1 SGHRS, CDR2 YFSETQ. The CDR3 sequence is CASSLEGTPYEQYI. As DNA, the CDR3 is TGCGCCAGCAGCTTGGAAGGGACCCCCTACGAGCAGTACATC.

This clonotype turned up a few times. The chain combines TRBV7-2 with TRBJ2-5, with 11 positions matching TRBD1. The J call may not be correct, given that the DNA end is closer to TRBJ2-7. The CDR3 sequence is 15 residues long. Looked up from germline, CDR1 is SGHTA and CDR2 is FQGNSA. The DNA for the CDR3 is TGTGCCAGCAGTACTACCGGGACAGGGGGTTACGAGCAGTACTTC. Translated: CASSTTGTGGYEQYF.

J is TRBJ2-1 and V is TRBV6-2 or TRBV6-3, with TRBD1 matching over 9 bases. V was pared by 5 bases and J by 1 base, with 9 bases of the junction left unmatched. The CDR3 length is 17 residues. CDR1 and CDR2 from the germline V gene are MNHEY and SVGEGT. This CDR3 is CASSDQSGQGSYNEQFF. The CDR3 DNA follows: TGTGCCAGCAGTGATCAATCGGGACAGGGTTCCTACAATGAGCAGTTCTTC.

The rearrangement joins TRBV14 to TRBJ1-1; TRBD1 matches at 7 bases. Germline CDR1 is SGHDN and CDR2 is FVKESK. The CDR3 is made up of 17 amino acids. V was pared by 0 bases and J by 0 bases, with 7 bases of the junction left unmatched. CDR3 in DNA: TGTGCCAGCAGCCAAGATTGGGGACAGCCTTTGAACACTGAAGCTTTCTTT. Translating gives CASSQDWGQPLNTEAFF.

This clonotype was seen a few times. CDR3 amino acids: CASSPQGPSGRPYNEQFF. The CDR3 DNA follows: TGTGCCAGCAGCCCACAGGGCCCTAGCGGGAGGCCCTACAATGAGCAGTTCTTC. The chain is built from TRBV27 and TRBJ2-1; 11 bases agree with TRBD2. Germline V CDR1 and CDR2: MNHEY, SMNVEV (reference sequence). CDR3 length: 18 residues. V was pared by 6 bases and J by 2 bases, with 12 bases of the junction left unmatched.

This clonotype was recorded only once. This chain links TRBV6-6 with TRBJ2-4; D gene ambiguous. The J call may be incorrect, as the DNA end agrees better with TRBJ2-7. Germline V gives CDR1 MNHNY, CDR2 SVGAGI (reference sequence). The CDR3 covers 14 residues. The CDR3: CASSYGSRNYEQYF. The CDR3 DNA is TGTGCCAGCAGTTACGGGTCCCGGAACTACGAGCAGTACTTC.

This clonotype has just a few counts. J is TRBJ2-1 and V is TRBV29-1; 7 nucleotides match TRBD1. This CDR3 region has 13 residues. J was trimmed by 9 bases and V by 5 bases; bases with no gene match: 10. Germline CDR1 is SQVTM and CDR2 is ANQGSEA. CDR3 in DNA: TGCAGCGTTCCCCGTTTAGGGGGCTTTGAGCAGTTCTTC. As protein: CSVPRLGGFEQFF.

The V and J genes are TRBV5-1 and TRBJ2-7; 7 nucleotides align to TRBD1. Near its end, the DNA agrees better with TRBJ2-5, so the J call may be wrong. In germline, CDR1 is SGHRS, CDR2 YFSETQ. The CDR3 totals 14 residues. CDR3 in amino acids: CASSSMTGIETQYF. CDR3 sequence (DNA): TGCGCCAGCAGCTCCATGACAGGGATAGAGACCCAGTACTTC.

The chain combines TRBV20-1 with TRBJ2-1, with D possibly being TRBD2 (5 bases). The CDR3 runs 14 residues. CDR1 is DFQATT and CDR2 is SNEGSKA in the germline V gene (reference sequence). The ends were cut back, 7 bases at V and 2 bases at J, with 15 bases in the middle. This CDR3 is CSVEGDFTYNEQFF. The CDR3 DNA is TGCAGTGTAGAGGGCGATTTTACCTACAATGAGCAGTTCTTC.

The chain joins TRBV18 to TRBJ2-4, with D perhaps matching TRBD1 (6 bases). Germline CDR1 KGHSH, CDR2 LQKENI. The CDR3 consists of 17 residues. Trimming left V 6 bases short and J 3 bases short, with 21 bases between. The DNA of the CDR3 is TGTGCCAGCTCCAGTCTTCCCAGGACAGAGATCAAAAACATTCAGTACTTC. It codes for CASSSLPRTEIKNIQYF.

The chain links TRBV20-1 to TRBJ2-7, with D possibly being TRBD2 (6 bases). Trimming took 3 bases from V and 9 from J, leaving 18 bases between them. The CDR3 sequence is 13 residues long. Germline assignment: CDR1 DFQATT and CDR2 SNEGSKA (reference sequence). Written as DNA, the CDR3 is TGCAGTGCTAGGAGGGTAACGGGAGAACCGCAGTACTTC. This gives the protein CSARRVTGEPQYF.